The T cell receptor beta chain described here comes from a study of T cell repertoires in cytomegalovirus infection. Study information: Public signatures in TCR beta pointed to CMV infection and matching HLA type.

Study-wide results and caveats: CMV-specific TCR beta clonotypes restricted by HLA-C were the ones dominating the ex vivo response.

TCRdb processed the reads anew with MiXCR; each CDR3 protein has one entry. The data show 700,000 to 900,000 distinct CDR3 sequences, about 28% seen once. Concerning this clonotype: Its antigen remains unidentified.

The source of this sequence is a human donor in good health (CMV status not recorded). Some clones in this sample may be carry-over from other donors' samples. Material: cultured CD8+ T cells from PBMCs, obtained from culture after CMV antigen stimulation.

This CDR3 reads CASSYGVTGGPDTQYF. CDR3 in DNA: TGTGCCAGCAGTTACGGGGTAACAGGGGGCCCAGATACGCAGTATTTT. The V gene is TRBV6-2 or TRBV6-3, the J gene TRBJ2-3, with 9 positions matching TRBD1. The V and J ends lost 2 bases and 4 bases, in that order; junction bases with no gene match: 7. The CDR3 sequence is 16 residues long. Per the germline V gene, CDR1 is MNHEY and CDR2 is SVGEGT.